This passage covers 25 T cell receptor beta chains from one sample sequenced in a study of blood T cell repertoires in COVID-19. Using immunoSEQ multiplex PCR, the repertoire was profiled, and TCRdb retains in-frame clones only, with some absent. In the table there are about 130,000 clones, roughly 90% of which are singletons. Sequenced material: peripheral blood. Receptors originate from a man aged 55 to 70 with COVID-19, enrolled during active disease.

V and J are TRBV4-3 and TRBJ1-2; D is possibly TRBD1 (5 bases). The germline gives CDR1 LGHNA, CDR2 YSLEER. V was pared by 4 bases and J by 4 bases, with 16 bases between. The CDR3 is 15 residues long. CDR3 sequence (DNA): TGCGCCAGCAGCCGCCTATCGGATAGGGGCTATGGCTACACCTTC. This translates into CASSRLSDRGYGYTF.

This chain links TRBV6-6 with TRBJ1-4; D gene ambiguous. CDR1 and CDR2 from the germline V gene are MNHNY and SVGAGI (reference sequence). The CDR3 is made up of 11 amino acids. V was trimmed by 4 bases and J by 5 bases, leaving 2 bases between them. Written as DNA, the CDR3 is TGTGCCAGCAGTTTAAATGAAAAACTGTTTTTT. Translating gives CASSLNEKLFF.

The chain uses TRBV5-4 and TRBJ1-1, with TRBD1 as a possible D gene (6 bases). The CDR3 runs to 14 residues. Germline values: CDR1 SGHNT, CDR2 YYREEE (reference sequence). V shed 6 bases and J shed 0 bases, with 12 bases lying between them. DNA of the CDR3: TGTGCCAGCACCCAGGACAGAGTGAACACTGAAGCTTTCTTT. The encoded protein is CASTQDRVNTEAFF.

The chain joins TRBV7-9 to TRBJ1-6; D unresolved. Trimming took off 7 bases at V and 2 bases at J, with 12 bases between the two ends. The germline gives CDR1 SEHNR, CDR2 FQNEAQ (reference sequence). This CDR3 comprises 15 residues. The CDR3 spells CASMEGFTYNSPLHF. The CDR3 coding sequence is TGTGCCAGCATGGAGGGCTTCACCTATAATTCACCCCTCCACTTT.

This chain uses TRBV14 with TRBJ2-5, with a weak D call TRBD1 (5 bases). The CDR3 length is 15 residues. CDR1 and CDR2 from the germline V gene are SGHDN and FVKESK. The V gene lost 8 bases and the J gene lost 2 bases, with 18 bases spanning the gap. CDR3 amino acids: CASAADRHLQETQYF. The CDR3 DNA reads as TGTGCCAGCGCGGCTGACAGACATTTACAAGAGACCCAGTACTTC. Based on the CDR3 plus reference TRBV14 and TRBJ2-5, the full variable domain is EAGVTQFPSHSVIEKGQTVTLRCDPISGHDNLYWYRRVMGKEIKFLLHFVKESKQDESGMPNNRFLAERTGGTYSTLKVQPAELEDSGVYFCASAADRHLQETQYFGPGTRLLVL.

For the CDR3, the DNA is TGTGCCTGGAGTGTACTGGGGGCCTCTTGGGACACTGAAGCTTTCTTT. Translated, it gives CAWSVLGASWDTEAFF. This sequence joins TRBV30 and TRBJ1-1, with a weak D call TRBD1 (6 bases). CDR3 length: 16 residues. Germline lookup yields CDR1 GTSNPN and CDR2 SVGIG (reference sequence). The germline V and J ends were trimmed by 0 bases and 3 bases, with 17 bases remaining between them. Full variable domain (missing parts from reference TRBV30 and TRBJ1-1): SQTIHQWPATLVQPVGSPLSLECTVEGTSNPNLYWYRQAAGRGLQLLFYSVGIGQISSEVPQNLSASRPQDRQFILSSKKLLLSDSGFYLCAWSVLGASWDTEAFFGQGTRLTVV.

The chain combines TRBV5-4 with TRBJ2-5; D is unresolved. The germline CDR1 and CDR2 sequences are SGHNT and YYREEE (reference sequence). V lost 4 bases, J lost 1 base, and 17 bases lay in between. This CDR3 is 16 amino acids long. The CDR3 region is CASSRAVLTSQETQYF. The CDR3 bases are TGTGCCAGCAGCCGCGCAGTGCTGACTTCCCAAGAGACCCAGTACTTC.

This chain uses TRBV5-1 with TRBJ1-1; 8 positions agree with TRBD1. CDR3 size: 13 residues. With V trimmed by 4 bases and J by 10 bases, 9 bases remained unmatched. The germline V gene has CDR1 SGHRS and CDR2 YFSETQ. The CDR3 loop is CASSPGQGFGAFF. The CDR3, as DNA: TGCGCCAGCAGCCCCGGACAGGGTTTCGGAGCTTTCTTT.

The J gene is TRBJ1-5, the V gene TRBV6-5; D might be TRBD1 (6 bases). Germline V gives CDR1 MNHEY, CDR2 SVGAGI. V was trimmed by 5 bases and J by 2 bases, leaving 10 bases between them. The CDR3 has 14 amino acids. The CDR3 reads CASSRQDRNQPQHF. The CDR3 bases are TGTGCCAGCAGTCGACAGGACCGCAATCAGCCCCAGCATTTT.

The chain employs TRBV6-1 and TRBJ1-2, with 10 bases identical to TRBD1. The CDR3 is 14 amino acids. Germline loops: CDR1 MNHNS, CDR2 SASEGT. V gave up 3 bases and J gave up 8 bases; unmatched junction bases: 6. CDR3 DNA: TGTGCCAGCAGTGAGGGACAGGGGATGGGGGGCTACACCTTC. It codes for CASSEGQGMGGYTF.

The chain links TRBV5-6 to TRBJ1-3; D perhaps matches TRBD1 (5 bases). Trimming shortened V by 1 base and J by 5 bases, and 13 bases separated the two germline ends. CDR3 length: 15 residues. CDR1 is SGHDT and CDR2 is YYEEEE in the germline V gene. CDR3 loop: CASSLRQLRRNTIYF. CDR3 DNA sequence: TGTGCCAGCAGCTTGAGACAGTTAAGAAGAAACACCATATATTTT.

This chain uses TRBV28 with TRBJ2-7, with 8 bases aligning to TRBD2. This CDR3 is built from 14 residues. Germline V gene sequence: CDR1 MDHEN, CDR2 SYDVKM. J was trimmed by 3 bases and V by 5 bases; bases with no gene match: 6. CDR3 DNA: TGTGCCAGCAGTCCCCAGGGGACTAGCTACGAGCAGTACTTC. As protein: CASSPQGTSYEQYF.

The V call is TRBV6-5, the J call TRBJ2-7; 8 bases are shared with TRBD1. Trimming at V came to 8 bases and at J to 6 bases, leaving 12 bases not matched to a gene. The CDR3 covers 14 residues. Germline V gene data show CDR1 as MNHEY and CDR2 as SVGAGI. CDR3: CASSAGQEGFEQYF. The DNA of the CDR3 is TGTGCCAGCTCCGCGGGACAGGAGGGTTTCGAGCAGTACTTC.

The chain has TRBV7-6 and TRBJ1-1; 7 nucleotides agree with TRBD1. Per the germline V gene, CDR1 is SGHVS and CDR2 is FNYEAQ. This CDR3 region has 15 residues. The V gene end was trimmed by 1 base and the J gene end by 4 bases; junction bases not matched to a gene: 6. The CDR3 sequence is CASSLDAGGTTEAFF. The CDR3 DNA reads TGTGCCAGCAGCTTAGATGCAGGGGGTACCACTGAAGCTTTCTTT.

V and J are TRBV2 and TRBJ2-2; D remains ambiguous. The CDR3 runs 14 residues. Trimming removed 5 bases at V and 1 base at J, with 8 bases between. Germline assignment: CDR1 SNHLY and CDR2 FYNNEI. As DNA, the CDR3 is TGTGCCAGCAGTCCTAACAGGAACACCGGGGAGCTGTTTTTT. It codes for CASSPNRNTGELFF. Together with reference TRBV2 and TRBJ2-2, the CDR3 gives the full variable domain: EPEVTQTPSHQVTQMGQEVILRCVPISNHLYFYWYRQILGQKVEFLVSFYNNEISEKSEIFDDQFSVERPDGSNFTLKIRSTKLEDSAMYFCASSPNRNTGELFFGEGSRLTVL.

The CDR3 here is CASSIDSSSYNEQFF. CDR3 nucleotides: TGTGCCAGTAGTATAGACAGTTCCTCCTACAATGAGCAGTTCTTC. This rearrangement joins TRBV19 to TRBJ2-1; D gene uncertain. Germline V lookup: CDR1 LNHDA, CDR2 SQIVND (reference sequence). CDR3 length: 15 amino acids. The V and J ends lost 0 bases and 0 bases respectively, with 6 bases between them.

The rearrangement uses TRBV10-2 and TRBJ1-1, with 8 positions matching TRBD1. Germline V lookup: CDR1 WSHSY, CDR2 SAAADI. V dropped 8 bases and J dropped 10; count of bases not matched to a gene: 6. This CDR3 comprises 11 residues. The CDR3 DNA sequence: TGCGCCAGCGGGGTGGACAGGGCAGCTTTCTTT. This codes for CASGVDRAAFF.

This clone was seen a single time. The rearrangement uses TRBV19 and TRBJ2-5; the D is unclear. The CDR3 runs 15 residues. V was clipped by 1 base and J by 0 bases, with 9 bases between them. The germline V gene encodes CDR1 LNHDA and CDR2 SQIVND (reference sequence). In nucleotides, the CDR3 is TGTGCCAGTAGTATAGGGGCGACGTACCAAGAGACCCAGTACTTC. It yields the protein CASSIGATYQETQYF.

The rearrangement links TRBV12-3 or TRBV12-4 to TRBJ1-2; TRBD1 matches at 7 bases. The ends lost 3 bases at V and 7 bases at J; junction bases unmatched: 5. CDR3 length equals 13 residues. CDR3 nucleotides: TGTGCCAGCAGTTTTAACAGGGGCCGTGGCTACACCTTC. Its protein is CASSFNRGRGYTF.

The chain recombines TRBV11-1 with TRBJ2-2, with D tentatively TRBD2 (6 bases). Trimming shortened V by 5 bases and J by 5 bases, and 9 bases separated the two germline ends. The CDR3 extends over 13 amino acids. The germline V gene encodes CDR1 SGHAT and CDR2 FQDESV (reference sequence). This CDR3 is CASSAGLTGELFF. The CDR3 DNA reads as TGTGCCAGCAGCGCGGGATTGACCGGGGAGCTGTTTTTT. The full variable domain, with the rest looked up from reference TRBV11-1 and TRBJ2-2, is EAEVAQSPRYKITEKSQAVAFWCDPISGHATLYWYRQILGQGPELLVQFQDESVVDDSQLPKDRFSAERLKGVDSTLKIQPAELGDSAMYLCASSAGLTGELFFGEGSRLTVL.

V and J are TRBV29-1 and TRBJ2-7, with D possibly being TRBD2 (5 bases). The CDR3 runs to 13 residues. Between the trimmed V and J ends, which lost 1 base and 6 bases, there was a span of 13 bases. CDR1 is SQVTM, CDR2 ANQGSEA, per germline. CDR3: CSVEVAAEGEQYF. The CDR3 DNA follows: TGCAGCGTTGAAGTAGCCGCCGAGGGCGAGCAGTACTTC.

CDR3 in DNA: TGTGCCAGCAGCTTAGTGGGGGCGCGGGGCTACACCTTC. Its protein product is CASSLVGARGYTF. J is TRBJ1-2 and V is TRBV11-2; the D gene is possibly TRBD1 (6 bases). Germline CDR1 reads SGHAT; CDR2 reads FQNNGV. The CDR3 runs to 13 residues. V was shortened by 1 base and J by 8 bases, with 11 bases between the two germline ends.

V is TRBV15 and J is TRBJ1-4; D remains unclear. The CDR3 extends over 14 amino acids. The V gene's germline CDR1 is LNHNV and CDR2 YYDKDF (reference sequence). The V end lost 0 bases, the J end lost 8 bases, and 10 bases lay between the germline ends. CDR3 region: CATSRDLGLEKLFF. The DNA of the CDR3 is TGTGCCACCAGCAGAGATCTCGGGTTGGAAAAACTGTTTTTT.

The chain carries TRBV11-2 and TRBJ1-2; D remains unclear. Germline V gene sequence: CDR1 SGHAT, CDR2 FQNNGV. Trimming took 5 bases from V and 5 from J, leaving 9 bases between them. CDR3 length: 12 amino acids. This CDR3 reads CASSQERYGYTF. CDR3 coding DNA: TGTGCCAGCAGCCAGGAACGTTATGGCTACACCTTC.

This chain links TRBV18 with TRBJ2-7; 9 bases map to TRBD2. Trimming at V came to 3 bases and at J to 3 bases, leaving 9 bases not matched to a gene. In germline, CDR1 is KGHSH, CDR2 LQKENI. This CDR3 region has 16 residues. In DNA, the CDR3 is TGTGCCAGCTCACCTTTGGCCGGGACTAGCAGCTACGAGCAGTACTTC. This sequence encodes CASSPLAGTSSYEQYF.